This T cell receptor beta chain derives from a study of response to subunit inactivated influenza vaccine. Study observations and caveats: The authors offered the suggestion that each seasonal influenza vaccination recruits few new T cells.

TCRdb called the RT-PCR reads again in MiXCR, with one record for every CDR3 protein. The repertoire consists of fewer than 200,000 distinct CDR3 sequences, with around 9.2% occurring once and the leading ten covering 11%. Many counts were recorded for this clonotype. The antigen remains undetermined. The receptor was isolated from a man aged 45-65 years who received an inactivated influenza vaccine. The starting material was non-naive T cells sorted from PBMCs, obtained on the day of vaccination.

CDR3 residues: CSVLDRGATQVTTGQFF. CDR3 bases: TGCAGCGTTTTAGACAGGGGGGCTACCCAGGTTACTACAGGGCAGTTCTTC. The chain joins TRBV29-1 to TRBJ2-1, with TRBD1 matching over 9 bases. CDR3 length: 17 amino acids. Per the germline V gene, CDR1 is SQVTM and CDR2 is ANQGSEA. J gave up 12 bases and V 5 bases, and 23 bases lay outside the gene matches.